The 11 T cell receptor beta chains below all came from one sample that was sequenced in a study of radiation and T cells in renal cell carcinoma. Stated time point: blood 4 weeks post-SBRT, at nephrectomy. Documented treatment: 15 Gy SBRT to primary tumor, nephrectomy 4 weeks later. Profiling relied on immunoSEQ multiplex PCR, and the TCRdb table lists in-frame clones only, not all of them. The sample holds around 78,000 clones; about 89% are singletons and the top ten take roughly 6%. This specimen consisted of blood, obtained from a patient whose treatment included radiotherapy and nephrectomy. The source is a woman aged 70 to 79 with renal cell carcinoma.

The J gene is TRBJ1-3, the V gene TRBV5-4; D is ambiguous. Germline V lookup: CDR1 SGHNT, CDR2 YYREEE (reference sequence). V lost 1 base to trimming and J lost 3 bases, with 14 bases between them. There are 16 residues in the CDR3. The CDR3 protein is CASSLWSRLDGNTIYF. The DNA for the CDR3 is TGTGCCAGCAGCTTGTGGTCCCGACTCGATGGAAACACCATATATTTT.

The chain links TRBV15 to TRBJ1-5; D gene ambiguous. The CDR3 runs to 17 residues. Germline CDR1 is LNHNV and CDR2 is YYDKDF (reference sequence). V was pared by 0 bases and J by 1 base, with 13 bases between. This chain's CDR3 is CATSRDPPTRSNQPQHF. The CDR3 DNA is TGTGCCACCAGCAGAGATCCCCCTACTCGGAGCAATCAGCCCCAGCATTTT.

This chain joins TRBV7-8 and TRBJ2-7, with D possibly TRBD1 on 5 matching bases. The V gene's germline CDR1 is SGHVS and CDR2 FQNEAQ. Trimming took 0 bases from V and 2 from J, leaving 17 bases between them. This CDR3 comprises 17 residues. CDR3 nucleotides: TGTGCCAGCAGCTTAGCGGCCTCCTTGACAGTTACCTACGAGCAGTACTTC. Residues: CASSLAASLTVTYEQYF.

V gene TRBV4-3 combines with J gene TRBJ2-5; no clear D. Trimming took 0 bases from V and 1 from J, leaving 6 bases between them. The CDR3 contains 14 residues. CDR1 and CDR2 (germline): LGHNA, YSLEER. CDR3 loop: CASSQDPRQETQYF. The CDR3 DNA is TGCGCCAGCAGCCAAGACCCCCGCCAAGAGACCCAGTACTTC.

This clone occurred a few times. This chain uses TRBV5-1 with TRBJ2-5, with 9 bases matching TRBD2. Losses at the gene ends were 0 bases for V and 5 bases for J; bases not matched to a gene: 11. Germline V CDR1 and CDR2: SGHRS, YFSETQ. CDR3 length: 17 amino acids. The CDR3 DNA reads as TGCGCCAGCAGCTTGGCCGGTGGCGGGGGGGCGCAGGAGACCCAGTACTTC. Encoded protein: CASSLAGGGGAQETQYF.

The CDR3 region has the DNA TGTGCCGGATGCCGACAAGCCTCTCTGAACACTGAAGCTTTCTTT. Its translation is CAGCRQASLNTEAFF. This chain uses TRBV6-1 with TRBJ1-1, with D uncertain. Trimming removed 11 bases from V and 0 bases from J, with 19 bases in between. The length of the CDR3 is 15 residues. Germline V CDR1 and CDR2: MNHNS, SASEGT.

The chain has TRBV4-3 and TRBJ2-3; D ambiguous. Germline values: CDR1 LGHNA, CDR2 YSLEER. V was clipped by 0 bases and J by 4 bases, with 11 bases between them. The CDR3 extends over 15 amino acids. The CDR3 loop reads CASSQDPAVADTQYF. The DNA for the CDR3 is TGCGCCAGCAGCCAAGATCCGGCTGTGGCAGATACGCAGTATTTT.

This clone was observed a handful of times. The chain uses TRBV7-6 and TRBJ1-4, with D perhaps matching TRBD1 (5 bases). Germline CDR1 reads SGHVS; CDR2 reads FNYEAQ. Trimming took off 1 base at V and 7 bases at J, with 10 bases between the two ends. The CDR3 is made up of 14 amino acids. The CDR3 DNA is TGTGCCAGCAGCTTAGTGGCCGGGACTGAAAAACTGTTTTTT. Protein sequence: CASSLVAGTEKLFF.

The V call is TRBV10-2, the J call TRBJ2-2; D is ambiguous. The length of the CDR3 is 13 residues. The V end was cut by 5 bases, the J end by 1 base, with 5 bases between. Per the germline V gene, CDR1 is WSHSY and CDR2 is SAAADI. The CDR3 region has the DNA TGCGCCAGCAGTATGCTGAACACCGGGGAGCTGTTTTTT. Its protein product is CASSMLNTGELFF.

This clone was recorded only once. The rearrangement links TRBV9 to TRBJ1-2; D is unresolved. The CDR3 has 14 amino acids. V lost 3 bases and J lost 3, with 12 bases in between. CDR1 SGDLS and CDR2 YYNGEE come from the germline V gene. CDR3 DNA: TGTGCCAGCAGCGCGCCCGGGGTAGACTATGGCTACACCTTC. It specifies CASSAPGVDYGYTF.

The V call is TRBV4-3, the J call TRBJ2-1; no reliable D call. Germline V gene data show CDR1 as LGHNA and CDR2 as YSLEER. Trimming took 1 base from V and 8 from J, leaving 18 bases between them. The CDR3 has 16 amino acids. The CDR3 sequence is CASSQGGYSPGHEQFF. For the CDR3, the DNA is TGCGCCAGCAGCCAAGGGGGTTACTCACCGGGCCATGAGCAGTTCTTC.